The 14 T cell receptor beta chains below come from one sample, sequenced in a study of blood T cell repertoires in COVID-19. Some clones are missing from TCRdb's copy, which holds only in-frame ones; the method was immunoSEQ multiplex PCR. The table lists roughly 50,000 clones, roughly 90% of them singletons. Specimen: peripheral blood. The receptors were sampled from a woman aged 60 to 75 with active COVID-19.

The chain has TRBV6-5 and TRBJ1-2; D is perhaps TRBD1 (6 bases). The CDR3 consists of 14 residues. Germline CDR1 is MNHEY and CDR2 is SVGAGI. With 1 base removed from V and 6 bases from J, the gap between germline ends came to 12 bases. The CDR3 sequence: CASSYLAGVDGYTF. The CDR3, as DNA: TGTGCCAGCAGTTACTTGGCAGGGGTCGATGGCTACACCTTC.

The V and J genes are TRBV5-4 and TRBJ2-1; 8 nucleotides line up with TRBD1. V shed 5 bases, J shed 7 bases, and the junction held 5 bases outside the gene matches. In germline, CDR1 is SGHNT, CDR2 YYREEE (reference sequence). This CDR3 spans 13 amino acids. CDR3 in DNA: TGTGCCAGCAGACCACAGGGGGGAAATGAGCAGTTCTTC. Translation: CASRPQGGNEQFF.

The rearrangement joins TRBV18 to TRBJ2-2, with D perhaps matching TRBD2 (6 bases). CDR3 size: 16 residues. V lost 4 bases and J lost 0, with 12 bases in between. Germline V gene sequence: CDR1 KGHSH, CDR2 LQKENI. The CDR3 DNA sequence: TGTGCCAGCTCACAACTTGCGGGGTCGAACACCGGGGAGCTGTTTTTT. This gives the protein CASSQLAGSNTGELFF. Supplemented by reference TRBV18 and TRBJ2-2, the full variable domain reads NAGVMQNPRHLVRRRGQEARLRCSPMKGHSHVYWYRQLPEEGLKFMVYLQKENIIDESGMPKERFSAEFPKEGPSILRIQQVVRGDSAAYFCASSQLAGSNTGELFFGEGSRLTVL.

The V call is TRBV6-1, the J call TRBJ1-1; D is uncertain. Trimming took off 3 bases at V and 0 bases at J, with 8 bases between the two ends. This CDR3 has 14 residues. Germline CDR1 and CDR2: MNHNS and SASEGT. The CDR3 loop is CASSEAGMNTEAFF. In DNA, the CDR3 is TGTGCCAGCAGTGAGGCGGGGATGAACACTGAAGCTTTCTTT.

This clone was seen a single time. The chain uses TRBV23-1 and TRBJ2-1, with TRBD2 matching over 12 bases. TRBV23-1 has ORF status, its function being uncertain. Trimming cost V 1 base and J 7 bases; bases outside gene matches: 14. The CDR3 covers 19 residues. The CDR3 is CASSQFLSFTSGGSNEQFF. In DNA, the CDR3 is TGCGCCAGCAGTCAATTCCTTTCGTTTACTAGCGGGGGGTCGAATGAGCAGTTCTTC.

The CDR3 is CASSPTPSTGGWAQPQHF. The CDR3 DNA sequence: TGTGCCAGCAGCCCCACCCCATCGACAGGGGGCTGGGCTCAGCCCCAGCATTTT. V and J are TRBV6-2 or TRBV6-3 and TRBJ1-5; the match to TRBD1 covers 10 bases. Germline assignment: CDR1 MNHEY and CDR2 SVGEGT. This CDR3 contains 18 residues. The J segment lost 6 bases and the V segment lost 6 bases, leaving 17 bases of the junction unmatched.

The V and J genes are TRBV6-5 and TRBJ2-4; tentative D call: TRBD2 (6 bases). Germline CDR1 is MNHEY and CDR2 is SVGAGI. The V end was cut by 6 bases, the J end by 6 bases, with 15 bases between. CDR3 length equals 14 residues. CDR3 sequence: CASRDRVGGNIQYF. As DNA, the CDR3 is TGTGCCAGCAGGGACCGGGTGGGAGGAAACATTCAGTACTTC.

The genes are TRBV24-1 and TRBJ1-2, with a weak D call TRBD1 (6 bases). The CDR3 spans 12 residues. Per germline, CDR1 KGHDR and CDR2 SFDVKD. V lost 5 bases and J lost 5, with 8 bases in between. The CDR3 loop reads CATSAQGYGYTF. In DNA, the CDR3 is TGTGCCACCAGTGCTCAGGGGTATGGCTACACCTTC.

J is TRBJ1-2 and V is TRBV9, with 11 positions matching TRBD1. J was trimmed by 8 bases and V by 3 bases; bases with no gene match: 9. The CDR3 runs to 15 residues. Per germline, CDR1 SGDLS and CDR2 YYNGEE. Here the CDR3 DNA reads TGTGCCAGCAGCGATACCGGACAGGGGGCGCGAGGCTACACCTTC. Its protein product is CASSDTGQGARGYTF.

The V and J genes are TRBV10-3 and TRBJ2-2, with TRBD1 as a possible D gene (5 bases). This CDR3 region has 13 residues. Between the trimmed V and J ends, which lost 4 bases and 3 bases, there was a span of 6 bases. Germline assignment: CDR1 ENHRY and CDR2 SYGVKD. This CDR3 is CAISGGYTGELFF. The CDR3 coding sequence is TGTGCCATCAGTGGGGGCTACACCGGGGAGCTGTTTTTT.

The V call is TRBV15, the J call TRBJ2-1; weak D call: TRBD2 (5 bases). This CDR3 has 11 amino acids. Germline CDR1 LNHNV, CDR2 YYDKDF (reference sequence). Trimming removed 4 bases from V and 8 bases from J, with 6 bases in between. The CDR3 here is CATSIGDEQFF. The CDR3 DNA follows: TGTGCCACCAGCATCGGGGATGAGCAGTTCTTC.

The chain carries TRBV21-1 and TRBJ2-7; TRBD2 was called by the table and not checked on the DNA. TRBV21-1 is a recognized pseudogene. This CDR3 is built from 14 residues. DNA for the CDR3: TGTGCCAGCATCCTGACTAGCTGCCCCTACGAGCAGTACTTC. Its protein is CASILTSCPYEQYF.

The chain uses TRBV7-8 and TRBJ2-3; the match to TRBD1 covers 7 bases. The CDR3 spans 14 residues. J lost 4 bases, V lost 4 bases, and 5 bases had no gene match. Germline assignment: CDR1 SGHVS and CDR2 FQNEAQ. The DNA for the CDR3 is TGTGCCAGCAGCTCACGACAGGGAGCAGATACGCAGTATTTT. Its translation: CASSSRQGADTQYF. Drawing the rest from reference TRBV7-8 and TRBJ2-3, the complete variable domain is GAGVSQSPRYKVAKRGQDVALRCDPISGHVSLFWYQQALGQGPEFLTYFQNEAQLDKSGLPSDRFFAERPEGSVSTLKIQRTQQEDSAVYLCASSSRQGADTQYFGPGTRLTVL.

The J gene is TRBJ2-5, the V gene TRBV11-1, with 9 bases that match TRBD2. V dropped 5 bases and J dropped 4; count of bases not matched to a gene: 8. The CDR3 spans 15 residues. CDR1 is SGHAT, CDR2 FQDESV, per germline (reference sequence). The CDR3 here is CASSPPRGGRETQYF. For the CDR3, the DNA is TGTGCCAGCAGCCCCCCGCGGGGGGGCCGAGAGACCCAGTACTTC.